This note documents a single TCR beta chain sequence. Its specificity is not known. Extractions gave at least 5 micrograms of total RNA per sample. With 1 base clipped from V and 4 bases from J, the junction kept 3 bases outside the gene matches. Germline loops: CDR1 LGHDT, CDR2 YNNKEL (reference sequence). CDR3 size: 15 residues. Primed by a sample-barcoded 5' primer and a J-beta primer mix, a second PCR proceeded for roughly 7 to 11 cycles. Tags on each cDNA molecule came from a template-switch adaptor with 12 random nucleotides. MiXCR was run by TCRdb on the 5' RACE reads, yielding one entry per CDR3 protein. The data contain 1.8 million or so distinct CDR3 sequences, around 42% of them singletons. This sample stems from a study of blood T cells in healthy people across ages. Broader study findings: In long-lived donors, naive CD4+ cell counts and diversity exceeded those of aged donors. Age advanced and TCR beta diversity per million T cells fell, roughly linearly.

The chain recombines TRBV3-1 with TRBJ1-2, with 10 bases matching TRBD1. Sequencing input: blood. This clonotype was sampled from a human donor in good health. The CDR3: CASSQAGTGVYGYTF. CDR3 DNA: TGTGCCAGCAGCCAAGCCGGGACAGGGGTCTATGGCTACACCTTC. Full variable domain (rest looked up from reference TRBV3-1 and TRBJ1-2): DTAVSQTPKYLVTQMGNDKSIKCEQNLGHDTMYWYKQDSKKFLKIMFSYNNKELIINETVPNRFSPKSPDKAHLNLHINSLELGDSAVYFCASSQAGTGVYGYTFGSGTRLTVV.